This entry features one TCR beta chain sequence. The data were taken from a study of blood T cell repertoires in COVID-19. Study summary: Sites in the United States, Italy and Spain provided acute and convalescent COVID-19 samples.

The V and J ends lost 2 bases and 4 bases respectively, with 15 bases between them. This CDR3 contains 15 residues. Germline CDR1 KGHSH, CDR2 LQKENI. The repertoire was sequenced with immunoSEQ multiplex PCR; TCRdb's copy has only in-frame clones and lacks some. The sample consists of fewer than 85,000 clones, 73% of them appearing once. This chain connects TRBV18 to TRBJ2-7; weak D call: TRBD2 (6 bases). The TCR comes from a man aged 60-69 years with acute or convalescent COVID-19. The sequenced sample was peripheral blood. CDR3 sequence reads: CASSPVTGARYEQYF. In DNA form, the CDR3 reads TGTGCCAGCTCACCAGTAACGGGAGCCCGATACGAGCAGTACTTC.